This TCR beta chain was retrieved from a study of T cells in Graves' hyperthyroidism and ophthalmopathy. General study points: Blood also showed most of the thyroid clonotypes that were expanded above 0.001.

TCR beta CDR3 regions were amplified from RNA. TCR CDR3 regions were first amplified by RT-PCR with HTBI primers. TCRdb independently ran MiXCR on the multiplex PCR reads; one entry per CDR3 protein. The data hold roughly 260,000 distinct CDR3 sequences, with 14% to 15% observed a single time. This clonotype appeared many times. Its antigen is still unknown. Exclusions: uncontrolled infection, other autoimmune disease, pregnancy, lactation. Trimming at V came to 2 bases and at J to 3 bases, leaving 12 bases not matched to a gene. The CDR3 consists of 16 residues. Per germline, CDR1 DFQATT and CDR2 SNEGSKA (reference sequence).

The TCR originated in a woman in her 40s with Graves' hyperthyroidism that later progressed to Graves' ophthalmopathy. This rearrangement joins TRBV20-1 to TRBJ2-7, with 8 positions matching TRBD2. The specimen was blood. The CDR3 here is CSARPRPRLALYEQYF. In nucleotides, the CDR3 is TGCAGTGCTAGACCGAGACCCAGACTAGCGCTCTACGAGCAGTACTTC.